The T cell receptor beta chain under discussion was sequenced for a study of cytomegalovirus exposure and HLA in healthy donors. PCR amplification relied on 60 Vbeta primers (plus 13 Jbeta primers). Generated by immunoSEQ multiplex PCR, the TCRdb table keeps only in-frame clones and is missing some. The repertoire holds over 80,000 clones, over 75% seen once, with around 6% in the top ten. This CDR3 spans 15 amino acids. V shed 8 bases and J shed 4 bases, with 20 bases lying between them. CDR1 KGHSH and CDR2 LQKENI come from the germline V gene. This clone came up once. Its antigen is undetermined. General study results and limits: When the data were analyzed later, several of the most significant clusters appeared to be linked to common viral pathogens.

This receptor was identified in a female donor in good health and CMV-seronegative. V gene TRBV18 combines with J gene TRBJ1-1; a possible D gene is TRBD1 (5 bases). The sequencing sample was made of PBMCs. CDR3 sequence reads: CASHGGEGTSTEAFF. CDR3 DNA sequence: TGTGCCAGCCACGGAGGGGAGGGGACGTCCACTGAAGCTTTCTTT.